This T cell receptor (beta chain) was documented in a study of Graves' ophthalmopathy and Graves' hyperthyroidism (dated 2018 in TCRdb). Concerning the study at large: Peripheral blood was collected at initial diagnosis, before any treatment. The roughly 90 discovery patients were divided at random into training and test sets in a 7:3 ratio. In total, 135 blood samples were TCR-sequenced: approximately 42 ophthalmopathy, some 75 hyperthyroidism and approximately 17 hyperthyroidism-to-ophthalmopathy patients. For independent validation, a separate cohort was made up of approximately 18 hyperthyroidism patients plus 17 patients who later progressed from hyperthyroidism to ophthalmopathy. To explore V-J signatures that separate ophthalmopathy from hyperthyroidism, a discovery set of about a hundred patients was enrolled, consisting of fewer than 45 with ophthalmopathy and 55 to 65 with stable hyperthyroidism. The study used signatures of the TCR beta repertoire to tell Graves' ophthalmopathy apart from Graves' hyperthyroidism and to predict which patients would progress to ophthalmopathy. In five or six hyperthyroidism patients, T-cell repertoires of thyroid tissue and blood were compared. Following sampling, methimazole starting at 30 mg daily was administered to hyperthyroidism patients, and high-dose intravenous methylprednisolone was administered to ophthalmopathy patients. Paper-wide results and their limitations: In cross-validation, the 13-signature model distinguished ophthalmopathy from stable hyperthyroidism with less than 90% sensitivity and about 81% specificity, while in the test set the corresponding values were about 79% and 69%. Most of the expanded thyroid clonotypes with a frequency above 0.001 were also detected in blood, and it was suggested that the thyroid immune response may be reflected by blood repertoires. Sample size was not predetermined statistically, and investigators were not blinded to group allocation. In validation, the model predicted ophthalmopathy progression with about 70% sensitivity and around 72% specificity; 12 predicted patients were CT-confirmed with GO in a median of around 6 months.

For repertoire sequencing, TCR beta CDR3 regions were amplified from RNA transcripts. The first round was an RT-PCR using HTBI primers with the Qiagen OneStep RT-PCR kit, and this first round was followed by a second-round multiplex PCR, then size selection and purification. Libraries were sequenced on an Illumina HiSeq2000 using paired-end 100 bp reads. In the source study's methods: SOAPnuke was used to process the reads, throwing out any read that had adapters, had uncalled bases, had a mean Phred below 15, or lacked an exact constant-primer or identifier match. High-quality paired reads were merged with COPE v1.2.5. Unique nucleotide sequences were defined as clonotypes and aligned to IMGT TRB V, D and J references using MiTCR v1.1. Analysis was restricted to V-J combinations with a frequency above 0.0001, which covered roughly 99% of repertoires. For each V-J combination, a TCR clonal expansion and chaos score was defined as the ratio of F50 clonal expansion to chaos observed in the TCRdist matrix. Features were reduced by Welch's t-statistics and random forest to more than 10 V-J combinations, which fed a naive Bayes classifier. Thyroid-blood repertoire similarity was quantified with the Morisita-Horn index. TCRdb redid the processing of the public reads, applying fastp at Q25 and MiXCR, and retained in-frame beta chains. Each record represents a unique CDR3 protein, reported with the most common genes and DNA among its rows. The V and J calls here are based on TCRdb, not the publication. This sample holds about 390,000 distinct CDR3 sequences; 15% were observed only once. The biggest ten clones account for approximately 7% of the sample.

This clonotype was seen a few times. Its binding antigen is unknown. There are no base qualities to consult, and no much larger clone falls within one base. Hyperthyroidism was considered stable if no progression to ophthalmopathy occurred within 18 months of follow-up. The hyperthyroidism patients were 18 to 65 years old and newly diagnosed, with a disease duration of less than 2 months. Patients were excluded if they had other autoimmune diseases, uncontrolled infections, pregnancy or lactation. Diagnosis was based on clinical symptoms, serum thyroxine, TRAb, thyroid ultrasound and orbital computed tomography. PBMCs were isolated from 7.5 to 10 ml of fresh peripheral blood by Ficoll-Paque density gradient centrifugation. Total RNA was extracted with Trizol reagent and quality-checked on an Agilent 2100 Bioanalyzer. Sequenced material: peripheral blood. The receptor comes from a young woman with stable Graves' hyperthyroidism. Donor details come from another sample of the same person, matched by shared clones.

The encoded CDR3 is CASRRDGYNSPLHF. The base sequence is TGTGCCAGCAGGAGGGACGGATATAATTCACCCCTCCACTTT. The receptor chain draws on TRBV12-3 or TRBV12-4 and TRBJ1-6; perhaps TRBD1 is the D gene, with 5 bases matching. V sheds 6 bases and J sheds 4 bases, leaving 10 bases between their ends. The CDR3 runs 14 amino acids, cysteine and phenylalanine included. Only the CDR3 DNA stays, 42 bases, in frame from base 1.